This T cell receptor (beta chain) was recorded in a study of PD-1 blockade in classical Hodgkin lymphoma. Findings of the study overall: Relapsed/refractory patients reportedly had the lowest baseline TCR diversity, below newly diagnosed patients, who were below healthy donors. Reasons behind the repertoire differences stay unclear, perhaps disease activity or earlier therapy.

In this sample, this clone turned up once. Its cognate antigen is unknown. The repertoire was sequenced with immunoSEQ multiplex PCR; TCRdb's copy has only in-frame clones and lacks some. Of around 27,000 clones listed, roughly nine tenths are singletons. Between the trimmed V and J ends, which lost 8 bases and 0 bases, there was a span of 11 bases. Per germline, CDR1 MNHEY and CDR2 SMNVEV (reference sequence). The CDR3 runs to 15 residues. Time point reported: newly diagnosed, previously untreated cHL patient sample. For comparison, PBMCs from newly diagnosed, untreated classical Hodgkin lymphoma were used.

Specimen: peripheral blood mononuclear cells (PBMCs). This clonotype originated in a human donor with classical Hodgkin lymphoma. V gene TRBV27 combines with J gene TRBJ1-6; a possible D gene is TRBD1 (5 bases). The CDR3 DNA is TGTGCCAGCCAGACAGCAAGCTCCTATAATTCACCCCTCCACTTT. As protein: CASQTASSYNSPLHF.